These T cell receptor beta chains were read from a single sample in a study of T cell responses to AZD1222 COVID-19 vaccine. The repertoire was sequenced with immunoSEQ multiplex PCR; TCRdb's copy has only in-frame clones and lacks some. The sample includes about 120,000 clones, 88% of them seen just once. Sequenced here: peripheral blood, sampled on day 0 of MenACWY control vaccination. The receptors originated from an adult in good health. CDR3s include the opening cysteine and the closing phenylalanine or tryptophan. A D gene is named only where the DNA matches it firmly. Clone sizes are given selectively: once, few, many, or a class where the clone is expanded.

V gene: TRBV19
J gene: TRBJ2-7
D gene: TRBD2
clone size: -
CDR3 DNA: TGTGCCAGTAGTGCCACTAGCGGGAGTTACGAGCAGTACTTC
CDR3 protein: CASSATSGSYEQYF

V gene: TRBV2
J gene: TRBJ2-3
D gene: TRBD1
clone size: -
CDR3 DNA: TGTGCCAGCAGTCGTGACAGGGGGCCGACAGATACGCAGTATTTT
CDR3 protein: CASSRDRGPTDTQYF

V gene: TRBV6-6
J gene: TRBJ2-5
D gene: -
clone size: -
CDR3 DNA: TGTGCCAGCAGTTACTTGATTAGGGTGGAGACCCAGTACTTC
CDR3 protein: CASSYLIRVETQYF

V gene: TRBV2
J gene: TRBJ1-2
D gene: -
clone size: few
CDR3 DNA: TGTGCCAGCAGCTTGCCGGGACCCCGAAAAGGCTACACCTTC
CDR3 protein: CASSLPGPRKGYTF

V gene: TRBV19
J gene: TRBJ2-2
D gene: -
clone size: -
CDR3 DNA: TGTGCCAGTAGTAAGAAACAAGGGAACACCGGGGAGCTGTTTTTT
CDR3 protein: CASSKKQGNTGELFF

V gene: TRBV9
J gene: TRBJ2-3
D gene: -
clone size: -
CDR3 DNA: TGTGCCAGCAGCCCCAAGGAATTT
CDR3 protein: CASSPKEF

V gene: TRBV5-1
J gene: TRBJ1-2
D gene: TRBD1
clone size: -
CDR3 DNA: TGCGCCAGCAGCTTGGCAACAGGGGGCAAGGATGGCTACACCTTC
CDR3 protein: CASSLATGGKDGYTF

V gene: TRBV19
J gene: TRBJ1-1
D gene: -
clone size: -
CDR3 DNA: TGTGCCAGTAGTTCCCCGGCGAACCCAGGACGAATCGTTACTTTCTTT
CDR3 protein: CASSSPANPGRIVTFF

V gene: TRBV5-6
J gene: TRBJ2-5
D gene: TRBD2
clone size: -
CDR3 DNA: TGTGCCAGCAGCGCCGGACTAGCGGGAAAAGAGACCCAGTACTTC
CDR3 protein: CASSAGLAGKETQYF

V gene: TRBV10-3
J gene: TRBJ2-2
D gene: -
clone size: -
CDR3 DNA: TGTGCCATCAGTGAAGAAGGGCACAGTTCGAACACCGGGGAGCTGTTTTTT
CDR3 protein: CAISEEGHSSNTGELFF

V gene: TRBV27
J gene: TRBJ1-5
D gene: -
clone size: many
CDR3 DNA: TGTGCCAGCAGGCAGGGTCACTCTTCTCAGCCCCAGCATTTT
CDR3 protein: CASRQGHSSQPQHF

V gene: TRBV27
J gene: TRBJ2-7
D gene: -
clone size: -
CDR3 DNA: TGTGCCAGCACCCCTTGGGGGGCAGGGGCCTACGAGCAGTACTTC
CDR3 protein: CASTPWGAGAYEQYF

V gene: TRBV6-1
J gene: TRBJ2-6
D gene: -
clone size: -
CDR3 DNA: TGTGCCAGCAGTGAAAGCCCTTTAGCTGGGGCCAACGTCCTGACTTTC
CDR3 protein: CASSESPLAGANVLTF

V gene: TRBV2
J gene: TRBJ1-1
D gene: -
clone size: few
CDR3 DNA: TGTGCCAGCAGCATGGGACAGAACACTGAAGCTTTCTTT
CDR3 protein: CASSMGQNTEAFF

V gene: TRBV5-1
J gene: TRBJ1-1
D gene: TRBD1
clone size: once
CDR3 DNA: TGCGCCAGCAGGGCGACAGGGGGCCGGAACACTGAAGCTTTCTTT
CDR3 protein: CASRATGGRNTEAFF

V gene: TRBV3-1/TRBV3-2
J gene: TRBJ2-3
D gene: -
clone size: -
CDR3 DNA: TGTGCCAGCAGTTTTAGCCGGAGGCCAGATACGCAGTATTTT
CDR3 protein: CASSFSRRPDTQYF

V gene: TRBV6-5
J gene: TRBJ1-2
D gene: TRBD1
clone size: -
CDR3 DNA: TGTGCCAGCAAGGGGCAGGGGGCCGGCGGCTACACCTTC
CDR3 protein: CASKGQGAGGYTF

V gene: TRBV3-1/TRBV3-2
J gene: TRBJ2-2
D gene: -
clone size: -
CDR3 DNA: TGTGCCAGCAGCCAGATAACAGGGTCCGGGGAGCTGTTTTTT
CDR3 protein: CASSQITGSGELFF

V gene: TRBV28
J gene: TRBJ1-6
D gene: -
clone size: -
CDR3 DNA: TGTGCCAGCAGTTCGACTACTGGAAGAAATTCACCCCTCCACTTT
CDR3 protein: CASSSTTGRNSPLHF

V gene: TRBV18
J gene: TRBJ2-7
D gene: TRBD2
clone size: -
CDR3 DNA: TGTGCCAGCTCACCAGGGGGGGGTGTGTACGAGCAGTACTTC
CDR3 protein: CASSPGGGVYEQYF

V gene: TRBV9
J gene: TRBJ1-2
D gene: -
clone size: -
CDR3 DNA: TGTGCCAGCAGCGTAGTAGGCAGGGCAACGAGTGGCTACACCTTC
CDR3 protein: CASSVVGRATSGYTF

V gene: TRBV5-1
J gene: TRBJ2-3
D gene: -
clone size: once
CDR3 DNA: TGCGCCAGCAGCTTTCTCGAGCGGTCATTCAGTACGCAGTATTTT
CDR3 protein: CASSFLERSFSTQYF

V gene: TRBV5-1
J gene: TRBJ2-3
D gene: TRBD2
clone size: -
CDR3 DNA: TGCGCCAGCAGCGGGGGACTAGCGGGAGGTAGAGATACGCAGTATTTT
CDR3 protein: CASSGGLAGGRDTQYF

V gene: TRBV5-4
J gene: TRBJ1-6
D gene: -
clone size: -
CDR3 DNA: TGTGCCAGCAGCAACAGGGTAGCGGGGAATTCACCCCTCCACTTT
CDR3 protein: CASSNRVAGNSPLHF

V gene: TRBV27
J gene: TRBJ1-6
D gene: TRBD1
clone size: many
CDR3 DNA: TGTGCCAGCAGTTTGGGGACAGGGGTTAATTCACCCCTCCACTTT
CDR3 protein: CASSLGTGVNSPLHF

V gene: TRBV20-1
J gene: TRBJ2-7
D gene: TRBD1
clone size: -
CDR3 DNA: TGCAGTGCTAGTCGGGACAGGGGGTACGAGCAGTACTTC
CDR3 protein: CSASRDRGYEQYF

V gene: TRBV4-2
J gene: TRBJ2-3
D gene: TRBD2
clone size: -
CDR3 DNA: TGTGCCAGCAGCCAACACTTAGCGGGAGGCACAGATACGCAGTATTTT
CDR3 protein: CASSQHLAGGTDTQYF

V gene: TRBV18
J gene: TRBJ2-2
D gene: -
clone size: -
CDR3 DNA: TGTGCCAGCCAGGGGACAATGAACACCGGGGAGCTGTTTTTT
CDR3 protein: CASQGTMNTGELFF

V gene: TRBV4-2
J gene: TRBJ2-5
D gene: TRBD2
clone size: -
CDR3 DNA: TGTGCCAGCAGCAAAACTAGCGGTTACCAAGAGACCCAGTACTTC
CDR3 protein: CASSKTSGYQETQYF

V gene: TRBV27
J gene: TRBJ2-2
D gene: TRBD2
clone size: -
CDR3 DNA: TGTGCCAGCAGACTAGCGGGAGCTAACACCGGGGAGCTGTTTTTT
CDR3 protein: CASRLAGANTGELFF

V gene: TRBV6-1
J gene: TRBJ1-1
D gene: TRBD1
clone size: -
CDR3 DNA: TGTGCCAGCAGTGAAGCTAGGACAGGGACCACTGAAGCTTTCTTT
CDR3 protein: CASSEARTGTTEAFF

V gene: TRBV1
J gene: TRBJ1-5
D gene: -
clone size: -
CDR3 DNA: TGCACCAGCAGCCCGCCGCGGGGTCGGCAGGGCAATCAGCCCCAGCATTTT
CDR3 protein: CTSSPPRGRQGNQPQHF

V gene: TRBV30
J gene: TRBJ1-3
D gene: TRBD1
clone size: -
CDR3 DNA: TGTGCCTGGGACCCTAACAGGGGCTTCGGAAACACCATATATTTT
CDR3 protein: CAWDPNRGFGNTIYF

V gene: TRBV9
J gene: TRBJ1-5
D gene: -
clone size: -
CDR3 DNA: TGTGCCAGCAGCGTAGAGGACGGAGATCAGCCCCAGCATTTT
CDR3 protein: CASSVEDGDQPQHF

V gene: TRBV11-2
J gene: TRBJ2-2
D gene: -
clone size: -
CDR3 DNA: TGTGCCAGCAGCTTAGTCAACCGGGGGCCAACGAACACCGGGGAGCTGTTTTTT
CDR3 protein: CASSLVNRGPTNTGELFF

V gene: TRBV3-1/TRBV3-2
J gene: TRBJ2-5
D gene: TRBD2
clone size: -
CDR3 DNA: TGTGCCAGCAGCCAGACTAGCGGGCGTCAAGAGACCCAGTACTTC
CDR3 protein: CASSQTSGRQETQYF

V gene: TRBV6-5
J gene: TRBJ2-7
D gene: TRBD1
clone size: -
CDR3 DNA: TGTGCCAGCACCGGGACAGGGGGAAGCTACGAGCAGTACTTC
CDR3 protein: CASTGTGGSYEQYF

V gene: TRBV7-9
J gene: TRBJ2-5
D gene: -
clone size: -
CDR3 DNA: TGTGCCAGCAGCTTAGCGGGAGTTGAGACCCAGTACTTC
CDR3 protein: CASSLAGVETQYF

V gene: TRBV11-2
J gene: TRBJ2-1
D gene: TRBD2
clone size: -
CDR3 DNA: TGTGCCAGCAGGTATAGCGGGAGGGCCGGTGAGCAGTTCTTC
CDR3 protein: CASRYSGRAGEQFF

V gene: TRBV5-6
J gene: TRBJ2-5
D gene: -
clone size: -
CDR3 DNA: TGTGCCAGCAGCTGGACGGGGGCGGAGACCCAGTACTTC
CDR3 protein: CASSWTGAETQYF

V gene: TRBV2
J gene: TRBJ2-7
D gene: -
clone size: -
CDR3 DNA: TGTGCCAGCAGTGATCGGCCCCGGCATCCCTACGAGCAGTACTTC
CDR3 protein: CASSDRPRHPYEQYF

V gene: TRBV28
J gene: TRBJ2-7
D gene: TRBD2
clone size: -
CDR3 DNA: TGTGCCAGCAGTTCGGTCCGGGGGGCCTACGAGCAGTACTTC
CDR3 protein: CASSSVRGAYEQYF

V gene: TRBV5-4
J gene: TRBJ2-7
D gene: TRBD2
clone size: -
CDR3 DNA: TGTGCCAGCAGCTCCCGGACTAGCGGGCCCCCCTACGAGCAGTACTTC
CDR3 protein: CASSSRTSGPPYEQYF

V gene: TRBV14
J gene: TRBJ2-7
D gene: -
clone size: -
CDR3 DNA: TGTGCCAGCAGCCAAGCGTGGGGGATCCCCCACGAGCAGTACTTC
CDR3 protein: CASSQAWGIPHEQYF

V gene: TRBV11-2
J gene: TRBJ1-3
D gene: -
clone size: -
CDR3 DNA: TGTGCCAGCAGCCCCCCGGGGGCGGCTGGAAACACCATATATTTT
CDR3 protein: CASSPPGAAGNTIYF

V gene: TRBV10-1
J gene: TRBJ2-3
D gene: -
clone size: -
CDR3 DNA: TGCGCCAGCAGTCTAGGATGGGGCACAGATACGCAGTATTTT
CDR3 protein: CASSLGWGTDTQYF

V gene: TRBV18
J gene: TRBJ2-3
D gene: -
clone size: -
CDR3 DNA: TGTGCCAGCTCACCACCTGGCAGGGGAAGAGATACGCAGTATTTT
CDR3 protein: CASSPPGRGRDTQYF

V gene: TRBV5-1
J gene: TRBJ2-1
D gene: TRBD2
clone size: -
CDR3 DNA: TGCGCCAGCAGCTCCCCTAGGGGCCCCCCGGTGACTAGCAACTCCTACAATGAGCAGTTCTTC
CDR3 protein: CASSSPRGPPVTSNSYNEQFF

V gene: TRBV9
J gene: TRBJ2-3
D gene: TRBD1
clone size: -
CDR3 DNA: TGTGCCAGCAGCGCGAACCGGGACAGGGGATGGGTAGATACGCAGTATTTT
CDR3 protein: CASSANRDRGWVDTQYF

V gene: TRBV9
J gene: TRBJ1-1
D gene: TRBD1
clone size: -
CDR3 DNA: TGTGCCAGCAGCGTATCAGGGGGCCAGAACACTGAAGCTTTCTTT
CDR3 protein: CASSVSGGQNTEAFF

V gene: TRBV6-1
J gene: TRBJ1-5
D gene: TRBD1
clone size: -
CDR3 DNA: TGTGCCAGCAGTGACAGGGGGTTGAGCAATCAGCCCCAGCATTTT
CDR3 protein: CASSDRGLSNQPQHF

V gene: TRBV7-9
J gene: TRBJ2-2
D gene: -
clone size: -
CDR3 DNA: TGTGCCAGCAGCTTAGCGCCCAGGATCCTATGGACCGGGGAGCTGTTTTTT
CDR3 protein: CASSLAPRILWTGELFF

V gene: TRBV14
J gene: TRBJ2-7
D gene: -
clone size: -
CDR3 DNA: TGTGCCAGCAGCCCTAGGGCCTTTTCTACCTACGAGCAGTACTTC
CDR3 protein: CASSPRAFSTYEQYF

V gene: TRBV5-1
J gene: TRBJ1-1
D gene: TRBD1
clone size: -
CDR3 DNA: TGCGCCAGCAGCCAATATACAAGACAGGGGGGGAATACTGAAGCTTTCTTT
CDR3 protein: CASSQYTRQGGNTEAFF

V gene: TRBV5-8
J gene: TRBJ2-3
D gene: TRBD2
clone size: -
CDR3 DNA: TGTGCCAGCAGCTTCTTGCGCGGGAGGGTTGAAGATACGCAGTATTTT
CDR3 protein: CASSFLRGRVEDTQYF